Presented here are 13 T cell receptor beta chains from one specimen sequenced in a study of CD8 T cells in Susac syndrome. RNA, at roughly 0.45 to 1 ug, was reverse transcribed with random hexamers. TCRdb processed the immunoSEQ multiplex PCR reads anew with MiXCR; each CDR3 protein has one entry. The repertoire consists of just under 95,000 distinct CDR3 sequences, with just under 95% occurring once and the leading ten covering approximately 0.3%. Sequenced input: CD4+ T cells from PBMCs. Source of these receptors: a human donor with Susac syndrome.

The J gene is TRBJ1-2, the V gene TRBV7-2; 8 bases are a match to TRBD1. After removal of 3 bases from V and 8 bases from J, the junction contained 14 bases not matched to a gene. Germline CDR1 and CDR2: SGHTA and FQGNSA. The CDR3 is 16 amino acids. CDR3 in amino acids: CASSFGQGRERGGYTF. The CDR3, as DNA: TGTGCCAGCAGCTTCGGACAGGGAAGGGAGAGAGGAGGCTACACCTTC.

This rearrangement joins TRBV5-1 to TRBJ1-1; no firm D call. The CDR3 is 14 residues long. Trimming left V 2 bases short and J 4 bases short, with 12 bases between. CDR1 and CDR2 (germline): SGHRS, YFSETQ. In DNA form, the CDR3 reads TGCGCCAGCAGCTTTCGGGGTGACGGCACTGAAGCTTTCTTT. It translates to CASSFRGDGTEAFF.

This chain links TRBV20-1 with TRBJ2-5, with D unresolved. Germline V lookup: CDR1 DFQATT, CDR2 SNEGSKA (reference sequence). Trimming removed 6 bases from V and 9 bases from J, with 23 bases in between. The CDR3 length is 14 residues. The CDR3 DNA is TGCAGTGCCCTTGGAGCCGGGTTCTTACGGGCCCAGTACTTC. Encoded protein: CSALGAGFLRAQYF.

The V and J genes are TRBV2 and TRBJ2-4; D not resolved. Trimming took off 6 bases at V and 0 bases at J, with 12 bases between the two ends. In germline, CDR1 is SNHLY, CDR2 FYNNEI. The CDR3 runs 15 residues. The CDR3 DNA reads as TGTGCCAGCAGCAACGGTGTCCTAGCCAAAAACATTCAGTACTTC. Protein sequence: CASSNGVLAKNIQYF.

The chain combines TRBV25-1 with TRBJ1-1, with TRBD1 identical over 7 bases. Looked up from germline, CDR1 is MGHDK and CDR2 is SYGVNS. The CDR3 length is 13 residues. Germline trimming cut 3 bases from V and 4 bases from J; bases unmatched to any gene: 2. As DNA, the CDR3 is TGTGCCAGCAGTGATGGGACAGTCACTGAAGCTTTCTTT. It specifies CASSDGTVTEAFF.

This chain links TRBV3-1 with TRBJ2-7; the D is unclear. The CDR3 contains 12 residues. The germline V gene has CDR1 LGHDT and CDR2 YNNKEL (reference sequence). V was clipped by 3 bases and J by 2 bases, with 5 bases between them. The DNA of the CDR3 is TGTGCCAGCAGCCAGCTAACCTACGAGCAGTACTTC. Translated, it gives CASSQLTYEQYF.

The J gene is TRBJ2-7, the V gene TRBV7-2; perhaps TRBD1 as D (6 bases). Trimming cost V 2 bases and J 2 bases, with 10 bases left between them. CDR1 SGHTA and CDR2 FQGNSA come from the germline V gene. The CDR3 runs 14 residues. Here the CDR3 DNA reads TGTGCCAGCAGCTTAAAGGGACAAACCTACGAGCAGTACTTC. Translating it yields CASSLKGQTYEQYF.

This chain uses TRBV20-1 with TRBJ1-2; D is unresolved. The germline gives CDR1 DFQATT, CDR2 SNEGSKA (reference sequence). The CDR3 is 14 residues long. V lost 4 bases, J lost 2 bases, and 14 bases lay in between. The DNA of the CDR3 is TGCAGTGCTACGCGATTGGACCGGAACTATGGCTACACCTTC. This encodes CSATRLDRNYGYTF.

The CDR3 DNA follows: TGTGCCAGCAGTGTTAGACAAGGGCCCCAGCATTTT. Amino acid sequence: CASSVRQGPQHF. The chain employs TRBV27 and TRBJ1-5; D gene unclear. Germline V gene sequence: CDR1 MNHEY, CDR2 SMNVEV (reference sequence). The CDR3 covers 12 residues. V was shortened by 5 bases and J by 9 bases, with 11 bases between the two germline ends.

The rearrangement uses TRBV29-1 and TRBJ2-1, with 8 bases that match TRBD2. Per the germline V gene, CDR1 is SQVTM and CDR2 is ANQGSEA. The CDR3 has 16 amino acids. V shed 1 base and J 4 bases; nucleotides not matched to a gene: 9. CDR3 DNA sequence: TGCAGCGTTGAAGGTGTCGCGGGGGGCAAGTACAATGAGCAGTTCTTC. Translation: CSVEGVAGGKYNEQFF.

The chain couples TRBV5-6 to TRBJ1-6; D gene ambiguous. Germline CDR1 is SGHDT and CDR2 is YYEEEE. This CDR3 comprises 12 residues. Trimming removed 7 bases from V and 7 bases from J, with 9 bases in between. CDR3 in amino acids: CASAPGNSPLHF. The CDR3 DNA sequence: TGTGCCAGCGCTCCCGGGAATTCACCCCTCCACTTT. Together with reference TRBV5-6 and TRBJ1-6, the CDR3 gives the full variable domain: DAGVTQSPTHLIKTRGQQVTLRCSPKSGHDTVSWYQQALGQGPQFIFQYYEEEERQRGNFPDRFSGHQFPNYSSELNVNALLLGDSALYLCASAPGNSPLHFGNGTRLTVT.

This clonotype was seen a handful of times. This rearrangement joins TRBV7-3 to TRBJ2-2; D unresolved. Trimming left V 8 bases short and J 2 bases short, with 6 bases between. The CDR3 has 12 residues. Germline-derived CDR1 and CDR2 are SGHTA and FQGTGA. The CDR3 sequence is CASSENTGELFF. CDR3 DNA: TGTGCCAGCTCGGAAAACACCGGGGAGCTGTTTTTT.

Of note for this clonotype: In this CDR3 the conserved last residue, phenylalanine or tryptophan, is missing, so a read error is likely. The DNA is omitted, as the CDR3 cannot be located on it reliably, and the CDR3 follows TCRdb's listing. V and J are TRBV19 and TRBJ2-7. Looked up from germline, CDR1 is LNHDA and CDR2 is SQIVND (reference sequence). Counting both end residues, the CDR3 totals 8 amino acids. CDR3: CASSIEGI.